This entry concerns a single T cell receptor beta chain. The target antigen is unknown. Sequencing used immunoSEQ multiplex PCR; TCRdb keeps in-frame clones, though not all of them. Of tens of thousands of clones in the sample, approximately 80% were seen once. Noted time point: week 5, during vaccination. Every vaccination contained 300 ug of the mutant IDH1 20-mer peptide and was paired with topical imiquimod. This sample was included in a study of a mutant IDH1 vaccine in newly diagnosed glioma. Study-level results: It seemed that pseudoprogression was not linked to changes in the top peripheral T cell clonotypes.

Germline V gene sequence: CDR1 GTSNPN, CDR2 SVGIG (reference sequence). Unmatched junction bases numbered 2, after V lost 7 bases and J lost 3 bases. The CDR3 totals 11 residues. Sequencing was performed on PBMCs, taken from a glioma patient whose treatment included an IDH1 peptide vaccine. The receptor's source is a woman aged 18-30 years with glioma. Some clones in this sample may be carry-over from other donors' samples. The chain carries TRBV30 and TRBJ2-7; 8 bases are a match to TRBD1. The CDR3 here is CAYDRGYEQYF. CDR3 DNA: TGTGCCTATGACAGGGGCTACGAGCAGTACTTC.